This TCR beta chain appears in the sequencing data of a study of cytomegalovirus exposure and HLA in healthy donors. Study-level points and caveats: TCR beta sequences reportedly predicted most subjects' HLA-A and HLA-B alleles accurately.

A note on this clone: Its target is not known.

The V end lost 6 bases, the J end lost 7 bases, and 13 bases lay between the germline ends. The germline CDR1 and CDR2 sequences are MDHEN and SYDVKM. The CDR3 has 13 amino acids. 60 Vbeta and 13 Jbeta primers were used in PCR. Profiling relied on immunoSEQ multiplex PCR, and the TCRdb table lists in-frame clones only, not all of them. The table has 170,000 or so clones, roughly 80% seen once; the top ten hold about 4.9%. The sequenced material came from PBMCs. This sequence joins TRBV28 and TRBJ2-1; the D gene is possibly TRBD1 (6 bases). The source of this sequence is a man younger than 35 in good health and CMV-seronegative. The CDR3 sequence: CASRLAGANEQFF. The CDR3 DNA is TGTGCCAGCAGGTTGGCAGGGGCGAATGAGCAGTTCTTC.